The rows below give T cell receptor beta chains drawn from one sample of a study of CD8 T cells in Susac syndrome. TCRdb independently ran MiXCR on the immunoSEQ multiplex PCR reads; one entry per CDR3 protein. The sample lists about 180,000 distinct CDR3 sequences; approximately 94% were seen once. Source material: CD4+ T cells from PBMCs. These TCRs come from a human donor with Susac syndrome. CDR3s include the opening cysteine and the closing phenylalanine or tryptophan. Only part of the rows carry a size: once, few, many, or a class if the clone is expanded.

clone_size v_call cdr3_aa
- TRBV12-3/TRBV12-4 CASSLRHPSETQYF
few TRBV18 CASSPRSSNQPQHF
- TRBV30 CAWTGGDEQFF
once TRBV4-3 CASSQEGRSTDTQYF
- TRBV30 CAWSVLGQGADTQYF
- TRBV20-1 CSAIGGLGYNEQFF
once TRBV7-9 CASVRGDATEAFF
- TRBV5-1 CASSREGSQPQHF
- TRBV12-3/TRBV12-4 CASSSPAEAFF
- TRBV10-3 CAISDPRPTGGETQYF
- TRBV12-3/TRBV12-4 CASSSDQGASASPLHF
- TRBV14 CASSPLDRDSPLHF
once TRBV9 CASSAGGSYNSPLHF
- TRBV2 CARDGPNYEQYF
- TRBV20-1 CSARDPPVKLFF
- TRBV7-8 CASSAGRDRGGWTQYF
- TRBV2 CASAQDRGSYNSPLHF
- TRBV27 CASSLARGSSYEQYF
- TRBV18 CASSPSGTGSNQPQHF
- TRBV10-3 CAISEALQGNQPQHF
- TRBV27 CASSLLRGDQPQHF
- TRBV7-2 CASSVGLASKTQYF
- TRBV12-3/TRBV12-4 CASSLRERYGYTF
- TRBV19 CASSYGGASSYNEQFF
once TRBV6-2/TRBV6-3 CANRGNQPQHF
- TRBV24-1 CATSDFRGQGFRDEQFF
- TRBV24-1 CATSGSNPGDNEQFF
- TRBV5-4 CASSFSSSQSDTQYF
- TRBV12-3/TRBV12-4 CASSPQAGFYGYTF
- TRBV6-6 CASSVEQGYYGYTF
- TRBV5-4 CASSRDRTPPNVLTF
- TRBV7-2 CASSLGLGALSVDTQYF
- TRBV10-3 CASKPGLAGGTGEQYF
- TRBV5-6 CASSWGTGPTEYTEAFF
- TRBV5-1 CASSSTGDAEAFF
- TRBV7-2 CASSLVSNQPQHF
- TRBV4-3 CASSHDLRGGSGDTQYF
- TRBV30 CAWQGYETQYF
- TRBV7-2 CASSLGQGAYGYTF
- TRBV25-1 CASSPATGNYGYTF
- TRBV5-1 CASKPGTASTDTQYF
- TRBV20-1 CSAREYTDGYTF
- TRBV7-8 CASSFGQSYEQYF
- TRBV12-3/TRBV12-4 CASRRGTASTDTQYF
- TRBV3-1 CASSQGGRASNQPQHF
- TRBV6-6 CASSYAGMSSNQPQHF
- TRBV2 CASSETGSPGPLHF
- TRBV7-9 CASSLDSSAQYF
- TRBV12-3/TRBV12-4 CASNSDNSETQYF
- TRBV30 CAWKGVAYNEQFF
- TRBV7-2 CASSFYSGGGTDTQYF
- TRBV19 CASKTRHSVGDTQYF
- TRBV7-2 CASSTSGAPGETQYF
- TRBV27 CASSLSYRTYGYTF
- TRBV12-3/TRBV12-4 CASSSPRGGRPSSNQPQHF